These T cell receptor beta chains were read from a single sample in a study of T cells in localized non-small cell lung cancer. Profiling relied on immunoSEQ multiplex PCR, and the TCRdb table lists in-frame clones only, not all of them. This repertoire shows about 59,000 clones, around 90% found once; its top ten account for approximately 22%. Sequences were derived from peripheral blood, sampled before any cancer treatment. The receptors were gathered from a man aged 40-75 years with stage I squamous cell lung carcinoma. The CDR3 runs from the conserved cysteine through the conserved F or W. A D gene is named only where the DNA matches it firmly. A row's size may be missing; if present it is once, few, many or a size class.

size	V	D	J	DNA	CDR3
.	TRBV7-9	.	TRBJ1-2	TGTGCCAGCAGCCTTGGCATCCCAGAGCGGGATGGCTACACCTTC	CASSLGIPERDGYTF
once	TRBV7-6	TRBD2	TRBJ2-1	TGTGCCAGCAGCCTAAGCGGGAGCTCCTACAATGAGCAGTTCTTC	CASSLSGSSYNEQFF
once	TRBV2	.	TRBJ2-1	TGTGCCAGGGCATGGACCCACCCCCACAATGAGCAGTTCTTC	CARAWTHPHNEQFF
.	TRBV4-3	TRBD1	TRBJ2-5	TGCGCCAGCAGCCAGAGTCCGGACAGGGGAGAGACCCAGTACTTC	CASSQSPDRGETQYF
.	TRBV7-3	TRBD1	TRBJ2-5	TGTGCCAGCAGGTCTGAGCCGGGACAGGGTTTAGAGACCCAGTACTTC	CASRSEPGQGLETQYF
.	TRBV5-4	.	TRBJ2-5	TGTGCCAGCAGCTTAGGGACTTACCAAGAGACCCAGTACTTC	CASSLGTYQETQYF
.	TRBV30	TRBD1	TRBJ1-1	TGTGCCTTTACAGGGGGATACAACACTGAAGCTTTCTTT	CAFTGGYNTEAFF
.	TRBV5-6	.	TRBJ1-6	TGTGCCAGCAGCTTCCGGGGTATTGATTCACCCCTCCACTTT	CASSFRGIDSPLHF
.	TRBV5-4	TRBD2	TRBJ2-1	TGTGCCAGCAGCTCCCCTGGGACTAGCGGAACCAATGAGCAGTTCTTC	CASSSPGTSGTNEQFF
.	TRBV7-3	TRBD2	TRBJ2-2	TGTGCCAGCAGCTTACTAGCGGACCCGAACACCGGGGAGCTGTTTTTT	CASSLLADPNTGELFF
.	TRBV2	TRBD2	TRBJ2-7	TGTGCCAGCAGTGAAGCCTCCCTAGCGGGAGGTTACGAGCAGTACTTC	CASSEASLAGGYEQYF
.	TRBV2	.	TRBJ2-2	TGTGCCAGCAGAGCCGGGGAGCTGTTTTTT	CASRAGELFF